Below are 10 T cell receptor beta chains sequenced from a single sample in a study of T cell responses to AZD1222 COVID-19 vaccine. Data came from immunoSEQ multiplex PCR; TCRdb stores just in-frame clones and leaves some out. The sample has around 140,000 clones; just under 95% are singletons. Here the sequenced sample was peripheral blood, taken after recovery from COVID-19. All receptors come from an adult who had recovered from COVID-19.

The rearrangement joins TRBV7-2 to TRBJ2-1; TRBD1 matches 9 bases. The trim removed 5 bases at V and 9 bases at J, leaving 11 bases unmatched. CDR1 SGHTA and CDR2 FQGNSA come from the germline V gene. The CDR3 is 15 amino acids. This chain's CDR3 is CASSLGQGWSGEQFF. The CDR3 coding sequence is TGTGCCAGCAGCCTCGGACAGGGGTGGAGTGGTGAGCAGTTCTTC.

Remarks on this clone: The sample holds other DNA sequences that translate to the same CDR3. The chain combines TRBV6-1 with TRBJ2-7; D unclear. Germline CDR1 reads MNHNS; CDR2 reads SASEGT. The V end was cut by 3 bases, the J end by 3 bases, with 6 bases between. CDR3 length: 12 residues. The CDR3 loop is CASSEHSYEQYF. For the CDR3, the DNA is TGTGCCAGCAGTGAGCACAGCTACGAGCAGTACTTC.

This chain links TRBV7-9 with TRBJ2-2, with D maybe TRBD2 (6 bases). V lost 4 bases and J 3 bases, leaving 12 bases between the germline ends. CDR3 length: 15 residues. Germline CDR1 SEHNR, CDR2 FQNEAQ (reference sequence). CDR3 sequence (DNA): TGTGCCAGCAGCTCCCCGGGACTCCACACCGGGGAGCTGTTTTTT. Amino acids: CASSSPGLHTGELFF.

This clone was seen once. This sequence joins TRBV5-4 and TRBJ2-3; 11 bases are shared with TRBD2. Germline assignment: CDR1 SGHNT and CDR2 YYREEE (reference sequence). This CDR3 is built from 19 residues. V dropped 6 bases and J dropped 2; count of bases not matched to a gene: 17. The chain's CDR3 is CASKPGLAAIGHNTDTQYF. CDR3 nucleotides: TGTGCCAGCAAACCGGGACTAGCGGCCATCGGTCATAACACAGATACGCAGTATTTT.

This rearrangement joins TRBV27 to TRBJ2-7; D perhaps matches TRBD2 (5 bases). Germline values: CDR1 MNHEY, CDR2 SMNVEV (reference sequence). This CDR3 region has 16 residues. V lost 5 bases, J lost 3 bases, and 20 bases lay in between. This CDR3 reads CASSPGLTRVDYEQYF. As DNA, the CDR3 is TGTGCCAGCAGTCCCGGCCTAACTAGGGTGGACTACGAGCAGTACTTC.

The V call is TRBV19, the J call TRBJ2-2; D call uncertain. The V gene lost 7 bases and the J gene lost 3 bases, with 12 bases spanning the gap. CDR1 is LNHDA and CDR2 is SQIVND in the germline V gene (reference sequence). The CDR3 covers 14 residues. The CDR3 here is CASTFRLYTGELFF. The CDR3 nucleotides are TGTGCCAGTACTTTTAGGCTTTACACCGGGGAGCTGTTTTTT.

The chain links TRBV7-3 to TRBJ2-1, with D maybe TRBD1 (5 bases). Trimming shortened V by 6 bases and J by 6 bases, and 9 bases separated the two germline ends. There are 12 residues in the CDR3. The germline gives CDR1 SGHTA, CDR2 FQGTGA. CDR3 region: CASSSQGNEQFF. The CDR3 region has the DNA TGTGCCAGCAGTTCGCAGGGCAATGAGCAGTTCTTC. Complete variable domain (other parts from reference TRBV7-3 and TRBJ2-1): GAGVSQTPSNKVTEKGKYVELRCDPISGHTALYWYRQSLGQGPEFLIYFQGTGAADDSGLPNDRFFAVRPEGSVSTLKIQRTERGDSAVYLCASSSQGNEQFFGPGTRLTVL.

The V and J genes are TRBV7-8 and TRBJ2-5; 11 positions match TRBD2. This CDR3 has 16 amino acids. Germline V CDR1 and CDR2: SGHVS, FQNEAQ. The V segment lost 2 bases and the J segment 4 bases; nucleotides outside the gene matches: 6. In DNA, the CDR3 is TGTGCCAGCAGCTTACTAGCGGGAGGAGGAGGAGAGACCCAGTACTTC. As protein: CASSLLAGGGGETQYF.

This rearrangement joins TRBV5-6 to TRBJ2-5, with 7 bases fitting TRBD2. This CDR3 has 14 amino acids. The V segment lost 7 bases and the J segment 7 bases; nucleotides outside the gene matches: 13. Germline lookup yields CDR1 SGHDT and CDR2 YYEEEE. The CDR3 DNA is TGTGCCAGCCGGGACTACCCTCGGGATGGGACCCAGTACTTC. It is translated as CASRDYPRDGTQYF.

This rearrangement joins TRBV9 to TRBJ1-5; TRBD1 agrees at 8 bases. CDR3 size: 17 residues. Germline V gene data show CDR1 as SGDLS and CDR2 as YYNGEE. After removal of 5 bases from V and 6 bases from J, the junction contained 16 bases not matched to a gene. CDR3 in amino acids: CASRERQGAPKPQPQHF. The CDR3 coding sequence is TGTGCCAGCAGGGAGCGGCAGGGGGCCCCAAAACCTCAGCCCCAGCATTTT.